This T cell receptor beta chain appears in the sequencing data of a study of immune characterization of retroperitoneal liposarcoma. From germline, CDR1 is MNHNS and CDR2 SASEGT. CDR3 size: 13 residues. This clonotype was counted at least ten times. Each CDR3 protein is one row after TCRdb ran MiXCR on the PCR reads. This table holds roughly 9,700 distinct CDR3 sequences, around a quarter found once. The sample comprised tumor tissue. The clonotype originates from a female donor with retroperitoneal liposarcoma. V and J are TRBV6-1 and TRBJ2-5, with D hard to call. The end of the DNA is better explained by TRBJ2-1, so the J call may be wrong. The CDR3 spells CASSYHIKETQFF. The CDR3 bases are TGTGCCAGCAGCTACCATATCAAAGAGACCCAGTTCTTC.